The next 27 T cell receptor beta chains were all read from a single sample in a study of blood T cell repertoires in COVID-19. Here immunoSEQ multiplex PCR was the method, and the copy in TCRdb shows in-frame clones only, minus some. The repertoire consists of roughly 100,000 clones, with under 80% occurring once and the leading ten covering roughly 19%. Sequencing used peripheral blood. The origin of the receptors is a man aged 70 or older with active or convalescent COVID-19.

CDR3 nucleotide sequence: TGTGCCATCAGGAATCCAAACAGGGGGCAGAACACTGAAGCTTTCTTT. Encoded protein: CAIRNPNRGQNTEAFF. The chain joins TRBV10-3 to TRBJ1-1; 9 bases match TRBD1. There are 16 residues in the CDR3. The germline V gene has CDR1 ENHRY and CDR2 SYGVKD. The trim removed 6 bases at V and 1 base at J, leaving 9 bases unmatched.

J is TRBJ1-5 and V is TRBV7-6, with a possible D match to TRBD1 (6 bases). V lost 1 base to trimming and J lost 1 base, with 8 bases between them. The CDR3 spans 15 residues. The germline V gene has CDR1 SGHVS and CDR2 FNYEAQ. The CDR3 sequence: CASSLGTASNQPQHF. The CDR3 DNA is TGTGCCAGCAGCTTAGGGACAGCCAGCAATCAGCCCCAGCATTTT. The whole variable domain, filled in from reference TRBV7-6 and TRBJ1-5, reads GAGVSQSPRYKVTKRGQDVALRCDPISGHVSLYWYRQALGQGPEFLTYFNYEAQQDKSGLPNDRFSAERPEGSISTLTIQRTEQRDSAMYRCASSLGTASNQPQHFGDGTRLSIL.

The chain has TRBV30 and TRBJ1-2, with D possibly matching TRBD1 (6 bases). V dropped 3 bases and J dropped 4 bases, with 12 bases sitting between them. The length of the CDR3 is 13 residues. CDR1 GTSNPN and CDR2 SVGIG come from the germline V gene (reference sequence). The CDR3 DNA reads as TGTGCCTGGAGGAGGGGGTCGGTCTATGGCTACACCTTC. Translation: CAWRRGSVYGYTF.

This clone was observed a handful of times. Here the CDR3 DNA reads TGTGCCAGTAGAGGACTAGCGGAGACCTCCTACAATGAGCAGTTCTTC. It translates to CASRGLAETSYNEQFF. V is TRBV19 and J is TRBJ2-1, with TRBD2 identical over 10 bases. This CDR3 region has 16 residues. Germline loops: CDR1 LNHDA, CDR2 SQIVND (reference sequence). Germline trimming cut 6 bases from V and 0 bases from J; bases unmatched to any gene: 5.

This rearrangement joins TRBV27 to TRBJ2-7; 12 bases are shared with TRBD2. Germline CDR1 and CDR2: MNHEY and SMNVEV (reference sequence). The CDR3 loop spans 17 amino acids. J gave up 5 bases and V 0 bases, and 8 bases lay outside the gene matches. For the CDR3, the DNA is TGTGCCAGCAGTTTATCCCCACTAGCGGGGGGATCGAACGAGCAGTACTTC. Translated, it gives CASSLSPLAGGSNEQYF.

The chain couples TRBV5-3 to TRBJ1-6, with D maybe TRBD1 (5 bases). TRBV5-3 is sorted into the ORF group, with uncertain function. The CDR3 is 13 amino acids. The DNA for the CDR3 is TGTGCTGGGCGGGGACCGGGGTATTCACCCCTCCACTTT. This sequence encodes CAGRGPGYSPLHF.

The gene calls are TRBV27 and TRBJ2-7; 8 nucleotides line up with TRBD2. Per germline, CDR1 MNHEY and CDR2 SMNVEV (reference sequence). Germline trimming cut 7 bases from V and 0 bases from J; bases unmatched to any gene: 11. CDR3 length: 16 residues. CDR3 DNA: TGTGCCAGCAAAAAACGACTAGCGATCAACTCCTACGAGCAGTACTTC. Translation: CASKKRLAINSYEQYF.

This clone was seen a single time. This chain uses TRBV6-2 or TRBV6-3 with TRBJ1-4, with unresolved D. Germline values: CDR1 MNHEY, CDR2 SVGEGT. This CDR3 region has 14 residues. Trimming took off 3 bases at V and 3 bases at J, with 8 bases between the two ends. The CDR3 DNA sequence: TGTGCCAGCAGTTATTTCGCGGCTAATGAAAAACTGTTTTTT. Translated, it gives CASSYFAANEKLFF.

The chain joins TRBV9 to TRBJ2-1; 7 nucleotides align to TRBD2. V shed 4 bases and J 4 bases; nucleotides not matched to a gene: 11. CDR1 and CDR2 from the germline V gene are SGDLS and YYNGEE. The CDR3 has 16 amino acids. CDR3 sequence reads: CASSQGAAGTYNEQFF. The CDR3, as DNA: TGTGCCAGCAGCCAAGGGGCAGCGGGAACTTACAATGAGCAGTTCTTC.

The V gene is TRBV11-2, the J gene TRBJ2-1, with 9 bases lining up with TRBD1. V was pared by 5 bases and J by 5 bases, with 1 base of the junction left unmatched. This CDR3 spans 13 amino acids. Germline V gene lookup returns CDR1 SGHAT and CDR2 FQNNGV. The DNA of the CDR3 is TGTGCCAGCAGCCGGGACAGGGACAATGAGCAGTTCTTC. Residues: CASSRDRDNEQFF.

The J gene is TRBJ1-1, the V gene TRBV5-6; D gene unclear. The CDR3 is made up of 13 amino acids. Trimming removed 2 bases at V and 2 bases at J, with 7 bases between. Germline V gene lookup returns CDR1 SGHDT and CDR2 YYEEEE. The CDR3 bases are TGTGCCAGCAGCTTTTCACAAAACACTGAAGCTTTCTTT. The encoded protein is CASSFSQNTEAFF.

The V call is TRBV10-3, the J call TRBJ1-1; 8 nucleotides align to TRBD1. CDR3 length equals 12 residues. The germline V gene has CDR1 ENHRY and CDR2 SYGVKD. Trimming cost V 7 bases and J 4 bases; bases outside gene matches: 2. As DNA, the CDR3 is TGTGCCATCAAAACAGGGGGCACTGAAGCTTTCTTT. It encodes CAIKTGGTEAFF.

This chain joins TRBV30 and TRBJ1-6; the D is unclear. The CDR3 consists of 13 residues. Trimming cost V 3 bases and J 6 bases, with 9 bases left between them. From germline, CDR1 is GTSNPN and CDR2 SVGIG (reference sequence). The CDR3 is CAWSPGINSPLHF. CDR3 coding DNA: TGTGCCTGGAGCCCCGGGATTAATTCACCCCTCCACTTT.

The chain's CDR3 is CASREQGANTGELFF. The CDR3 DNA reads as TGTGCCAGCAGGGAACAGGGGGCTAACACCGGGGAGCTGTTTTTT. The genes are TRBV2 and TRBJ2-2, with TRBD1 identical over 9 bases. Germline V gene data show CDR1 as SNHLY and CDR2 as FYNNEI. The CDR3 consists of 15 residues. V gave up 6 bases and J gave up 2 bases; unmatched junction bases: 4.

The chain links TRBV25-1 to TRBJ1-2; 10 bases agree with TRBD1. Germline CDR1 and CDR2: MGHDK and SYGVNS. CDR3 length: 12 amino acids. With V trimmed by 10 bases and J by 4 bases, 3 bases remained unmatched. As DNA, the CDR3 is TGTGCCATCGGGGACAGGGGCTATGGCTACACCTTC. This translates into CAIGDRGYGYTF.

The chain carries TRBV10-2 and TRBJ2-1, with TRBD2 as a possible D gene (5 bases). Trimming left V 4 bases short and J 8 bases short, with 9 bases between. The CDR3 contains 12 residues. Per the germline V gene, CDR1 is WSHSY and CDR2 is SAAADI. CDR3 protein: CASSGGLDEQFF. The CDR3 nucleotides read TGCGCCAGCAGTGGAGGACTCGATGAGCAGTTCTTC.

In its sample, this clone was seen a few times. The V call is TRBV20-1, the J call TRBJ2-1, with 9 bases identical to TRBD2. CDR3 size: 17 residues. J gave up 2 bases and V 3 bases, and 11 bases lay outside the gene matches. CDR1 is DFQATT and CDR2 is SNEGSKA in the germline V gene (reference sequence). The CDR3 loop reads CSASSREGTKTYNEQFF. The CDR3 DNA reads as TGCAGTGCTAGTTCGCGGGAGGGCACCAAGACCTACAATGAGCAGTTCTTC.

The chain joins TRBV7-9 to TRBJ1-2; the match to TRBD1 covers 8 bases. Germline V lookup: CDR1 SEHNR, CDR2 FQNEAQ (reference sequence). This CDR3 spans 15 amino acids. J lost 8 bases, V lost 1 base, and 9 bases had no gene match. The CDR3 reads CASSLEARGHDGYTF. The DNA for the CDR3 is TGTGCCAGCAGCTTAGAGGCCAGGGGGCATGACGGCTACACCTTC.

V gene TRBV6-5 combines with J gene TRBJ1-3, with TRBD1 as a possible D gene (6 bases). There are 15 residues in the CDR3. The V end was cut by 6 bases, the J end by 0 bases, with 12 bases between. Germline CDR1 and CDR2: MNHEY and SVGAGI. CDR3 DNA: TGTGCCAGCAGCTACGGGGGGGCCTCTGGAAACACCATATATTTT. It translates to CASSYGGASGNTIYF.

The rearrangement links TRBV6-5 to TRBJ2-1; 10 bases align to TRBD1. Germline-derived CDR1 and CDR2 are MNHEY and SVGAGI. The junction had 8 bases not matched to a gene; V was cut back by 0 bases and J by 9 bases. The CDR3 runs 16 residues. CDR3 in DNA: TGTGCCAGCAGTTACTCAGGGACAGGGGCGCGTGGTGAGCAGTTCTTC. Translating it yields CASSYSGTGARGEQFF.

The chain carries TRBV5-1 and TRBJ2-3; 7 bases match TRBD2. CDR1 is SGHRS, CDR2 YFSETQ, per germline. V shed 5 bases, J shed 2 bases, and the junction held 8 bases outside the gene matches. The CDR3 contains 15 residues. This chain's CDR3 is CASRGLGGSTDTQYF. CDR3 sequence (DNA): TGCGCCAGCAGGGGATTGGGGGGGTCCACAGATACGCAGTATTTT.

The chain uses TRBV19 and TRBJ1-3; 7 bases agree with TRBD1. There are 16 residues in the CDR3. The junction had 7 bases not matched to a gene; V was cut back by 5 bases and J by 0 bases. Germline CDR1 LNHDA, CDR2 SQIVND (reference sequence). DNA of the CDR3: TGTGCCAGTAGTCCTGGGACAGCTCCCTCTGGAAACACCATATATTTT. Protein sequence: CASSPGTAPSGNTIYF.

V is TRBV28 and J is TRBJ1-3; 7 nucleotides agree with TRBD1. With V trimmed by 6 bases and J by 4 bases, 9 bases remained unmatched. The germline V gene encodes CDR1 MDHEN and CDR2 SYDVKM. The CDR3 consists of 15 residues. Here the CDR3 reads CASRASTGIGNTIYF. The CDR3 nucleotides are TGTGCCAGCAGGGCCTCGACAGGGATCGGAAACACCATATATTTT.

The CDR3 is CASSLTSGVTDTQYF. CDR3 bases: TGCGCCAGCAGCCTTACTAGCGGGGTCACAGATACGCAGTATTTT. This chain joins TRBV4-1 and TRBJ2-3, with 10 positions matching TRBD2. With 4 bases clipped from V and 2 bases from J, the junction kept 3 bases outside the gene matches. The CDR3 loop spans 15 amino acids. Germline CDR1 is MGHRA and CDR2 is YSYEKL.

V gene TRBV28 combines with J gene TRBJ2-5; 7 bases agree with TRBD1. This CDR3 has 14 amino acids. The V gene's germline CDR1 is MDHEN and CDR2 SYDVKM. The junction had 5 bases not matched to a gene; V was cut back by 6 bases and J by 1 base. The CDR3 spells CASSSTGVQETQYF. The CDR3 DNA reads TGTGCCAGCAGCTCTACAGGGGTCCAAGAGACCCAGTACTTC.

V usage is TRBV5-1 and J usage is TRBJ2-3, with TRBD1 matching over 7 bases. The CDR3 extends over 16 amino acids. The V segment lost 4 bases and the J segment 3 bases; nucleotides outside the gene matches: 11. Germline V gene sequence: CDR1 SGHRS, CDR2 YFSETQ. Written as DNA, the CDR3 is TGCGCCAGCAGCCCGCATCCGGGACAGTCAACAGATACGCAGTATTTT. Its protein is CASSPHPGQSTDTQYF.

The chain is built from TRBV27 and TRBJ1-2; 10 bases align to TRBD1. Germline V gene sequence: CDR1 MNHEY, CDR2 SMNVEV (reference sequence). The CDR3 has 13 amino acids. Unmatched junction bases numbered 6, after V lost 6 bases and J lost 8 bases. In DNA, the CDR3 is TGTGCCAGCAGCCCAGGGACAGGGGCCGGCTACACCTTC. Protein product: CASSPGTGAGYTF.